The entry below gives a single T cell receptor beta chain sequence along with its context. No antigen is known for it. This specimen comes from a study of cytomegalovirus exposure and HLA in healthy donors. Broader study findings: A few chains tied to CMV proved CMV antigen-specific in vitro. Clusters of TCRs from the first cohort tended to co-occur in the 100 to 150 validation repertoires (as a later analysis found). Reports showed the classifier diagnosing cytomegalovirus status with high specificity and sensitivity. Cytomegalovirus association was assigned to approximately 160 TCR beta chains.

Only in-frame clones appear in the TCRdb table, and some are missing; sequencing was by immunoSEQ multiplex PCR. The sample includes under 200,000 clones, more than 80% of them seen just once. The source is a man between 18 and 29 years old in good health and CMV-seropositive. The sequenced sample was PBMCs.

CDR3 sequence: CASSTGTGRNEQYF. Written as DNA, the CDR3 is TGTGCCAGTAGTACCGGGACAGGGAGGAACGAGCAGTACTTC. V gene TRBV19 combines with J gene TRBJ2-7, with 9 bases matching TRBD1. Germline lookup yields CDR1 LNHDA and CDR2 SQIVND (reference sequence). After removal of 4 bases from V and 5 bases from J, the junction contained 6 bases not matched to a gene. There are 14 residues in the CDR3.